This TCR beta chain was identified during a study of blood T cells in healthy people across ages. Study observations and caveats: A roughly linear age-dependent decrease characterized TCR beta diversity per million T cells. Both naive CD4+ cell counts and diversity were greater in long-lived donors than in aged donors.

Primers used in a second PCR of about 7 to 11 cycles were a sample-barcoded 5' primer and a J-beta primer mix. Sequencing yielded, for each sample, at least 2.5 million paired-end reads carrying CDR3. TCRdb called the 5' RACE reads again in MiXCR, with one record for every CDR3 protein. The sample records about 1,000,000 distinct CDR3 sequences, around 45% being singletons. Only a few counts were recorded for this clonotype. Its antigen remains unidentified. The CDR3 is made up of 17 amino acids. The trim removed 2 bases at V and 6 bases at J, leaving 13 bases unmatched. Germline lookup yields CDR1 MNHNS and CDR2 SASEGT.

This chain uses TRBV6-1 with TRBJ2-7, with 10 bases matching TRBD2. Sequenced sample: blood. The clonotype was recovered from a woman aged 60-75 years in good health. The CDR3 region is CASSEYQWLAGVAEQYF. The CDR3 nucleotides read TGTGCCAGCAGTGAATATCAATGGCTAGCGGGAGTTGCCGAGCAGTACTTC.